Sequencing of this T cell receptor (beta chain) was carried out in a study of shared clonotypes between healthy human individuals. The sorted-subset replicate PCRs were given 150 to 200 ng DNA, which is 27,000 or so T cell genomes. Sequencing was performed with immunoSEQ multiplex PCR; in TCRdb, only in-frame clones are kept and a portion is missing. The sample yields about 2.3 million clones, around 92% seen once. As concerns this clone: The antigen is not known.

Study-wide points: Lower generation probabilities were found for non-shared clonotypes than for those shared by all four donors. Naive CD4 clonotype sharing across several donors was approximately 5%.

CD45RA-negative memory and CD45RA+ naive subsets were split from the CD4+ cells. With 0 bases clipped from V and 2 bases from J, the junction kept 7 bases outside the gene matches. The CDR3 sequence is 17 residues long. Germline V gene lookup returns CDR1 MNHEY and CDR2 SMNVEV (reference sequence). This sequence joins TRBV27 and TRBJ1-2; 9 nucleotides line up with TRBD1. Sequences were obtained from naive CD4+ T cells from PBMCs. Subset given: CD45RA+ positively selected. The TCR sequence derives from a man between 18 and 35 years old in good health. Some clones in this sample may be carry-over from other donors' samples. The CDR3 coding sequence is TGTGCCAGCAGTTTATCCATCCGGGACAGGGTAAACTATGGCTACACCTTC. Protein sequence: CASSLSIRDRVNYGYTF.